This TCR beta chain was identified during a study of blood T cell repertoires in COVID-19. This CDR3 has 15 residues. Looked up from germline, CDR1 is SGHRS and CDR2 is YFSETQ. Trimming took 0 bases from V and 3 from J; bases not matched to a gene: 3. Here immunoSEQ multiplex PCR was the method, and the copy in TCRdb shows in-frame clones only, minus some. Of around 46,000 clones in the sample, 88% were seen once. The source is a man aged 45-65 years with acute or convalescent COVID-19. What was sequenced was peripheral blood. V gene TRBV5-1 combines with J gene TRBJ2-3, with TRBD2 matching 8 bases. Written as DNA, the CDR3 is TGCGCCAGCAGCTTGGTAGCTAGCGGGACAGATACGCAGTATTTT. As protein: CASSLVASGTDTQYF.